A single sample is the source of the 14 T cell receptor beta chains below, sequenced in a study of T-cell reconstitution after alpha-beta-depleted transplantation in children. A library of TCRbeta sequences, prepared with unique molecular identifiers, was generated. TCRdb used MiXCR to reprocess the PCR reads, holding one entry per CDR3 protein. The data hold a few hundred thousand distinct CDR3 sequences, with approximately 7.3% observed a single time. Which antigens these TCRs recognize remains unknown. Study-wide findings and caveats: Once a year had passed after transplant, T-cell counts and diversity came mostly from newly produced T cells.

The input for sequencing was peripheral blood, taken 360 days after TCRalphabeta/CD19-depleted stem cell transplant. These receptor sequences come from a female patient between 2 and 10 years old who had a stem cell transplant for Fanconi anemia, so the T cells may come from the graft donor.

This clonotype has ten or more counts. V gene TRBV29-1 combines with J gene TRBJ2-1; possible D gene TRBD2, 7 bases. Trimming took 4 bases from V and 8 from J, leaving 21 bases between them. CDR1 is SQVTM and CDR2 is ANQGSEA in the germline V gene. The CDR3 extends over 15 amino acids. This chain's CDR3 is CSVAPYGGLDYEQFF. CDR3 in DNA: TGCAGCGTTGCCCCATACGGGGGGCTAGACTATGAGCAGTTCTTC.

This clonotype was observed many times. This chain joins TRBV18 and TRBJ2-3, with no clear D. The CDR3 length is 14 residues. Looked up from germline, CDR1 is KGHSH and CDR2 is LQKENI. V dropped 3 bases and J dropped 2 bases, with 9 bases sitting between them. CDR3 bases: TGTGCCAGCTCACCGGAACAGATCACAGATACGCAGTATTTT. Its protein is CASSPEQITDTQYF.

This clonotype was counted ten times or more. V is TRBV9 and J is TRBJ2-5, with a possible D match to TRBD2 (5 bases). Germline CDR1 SGDLS, CDR2 YYNGEE. Trimming shortened V by 0 bases and J by 5 bases, and 5 bases separated the two germline ends. This CDR3 comprises 12 residues. CDR3 DNA sequence: TGTGCCAGCAGCGTAGGAGGGGAGACCCAGTACTTC. It yields the protein CASSVGGETQYF.

This clonotype occurred many times. The chain uses TRBV6-4 and TRBJ2-2, with D perhaps being TRBD1 or TRBD2 (6 bases each). V lost 2 bases, J lost 14 bases, and 15 bases lay in between. The germline gives CDR1 MRHNA, CDR2 SNTAGT. The CDR3 is 13 amino acids. CDR3 residues: CASSDGSPGALFF. The CDR3 DNA reads TGTGCCAGCAGTGACGGGTCTCCGGGGGCACTGTTTTTT.

In this sample, this clonotype turned up many times. This chain uses TRBV11-2 with TRBJ2-3; no clear D. CDR1 and CDR2 from the germline V gene are SGHAT and FQNNGV. V lost 2 bases, J lost 0 bases, and 12 bases lay in between. There are 16 residues in the CDR3. The chain's CDR3 is CASSLFSPASTDTQYF. In DNA form, the CDR3 reads TGTGCCAGCAGCTTATTCTCACCGGCTAGCACAGATACGCAGTATTTT.

In this sample, this clonotype turned up many times. The chain combines TRBV15 with TRBJ1-3; TRBD1 might be the D (5 bases). The CDR3 spans 16 residues. Trimming removed 0 bases from V and 2 bases from J, with 11 bases in between. CDR1 and CDR2 from the germline V gene are LNHNV and YYDKDF (reference sequence). DNA of the CDR3: TGTGCCACCAGCAGAGAGCTCTTGGGGGCTGGAAACACCATATATTTT. Protein sequence: CATSRELLGAGNTIYF.

The V and J genes are TRBV5-1 and TRBJ2-2, with D possibly being TRBD1 (5 bases). Germline CDR1 and CDR2: SGHRS and YFSETQ. V dropped 3 bases and J dropped 2 bases, with 20 bases sitting between them. The CDR3 spans 18 residues. DNA of the CDR3: TGCGCCAGCAGCTCATTACAGGTGGGCCACACCAACACCGGGGAGCTGTTTTTT. Amino acids: CASSSLQVGHTNTGELFF.

This clonotype was counted many times. The chain recombines TRBV5-1 with TRBJ2-2; 9 bases agree with TRBD2. The germline V gene encodes CDR1 SGHRS and CDR2 YFSETQ. V gave up 0 bases and J gave up 1 base; unmatched junction bases: 4. This CDR3 has 17 amino acids. CDR3: CASSLAGLALNTGELFF. CDR3 bases: TGCGCCAGCAGCTTGGCTGGACTAGCGCTGAACACCGGGGAGCTGTTTTTT.

Many counts were recorded for this clonotype. CDR3 bases: TGCAGTGCTAGTGGAGGACCTCATCAGCCCCAGCATTTT. Its translation is CSASGGPHQPQHF. This chain uses TRBV20-1 with TRBJ1-5; D gene uncertain. The CDR3 loop spans 13 amino acids. Germline values: CDR1 DFQATT, CDR2 SNEGSKA (reference sequence). Trimming pared 3 bases from V and 5 bases from J, leaving 11 bases between.

Comments on this clonotype: One base away lies a much larger clone, so this may be a sequencing read error. The V and J genes are TRBV12-3 or TRBV12-4 and TRBJ2-5, with a weak D call TRBD2 (7 bases). The CDR3 contains 13 residues. In nucleotides, the CDR3 is TGTGCCAGCAGTATCGGGGGGCGGGAGACCCTGTACTTC. Its translation: CASSIGGRETLYF.

There are many counts of this clonotype. The chain recombines TRBV18 with TRBJ2-7; D perhaps matches TRBD1 (6 bases). CDR3 length equals 15 residues. Germline-derived CDR1 and CDR2 are KGHSH and LQKENI. Trimming stripped 6 bases from V and 1 base from J, with 16 bases between. Written as DNA, the CDR3 is TGTGCCAGCTCCCCTCTTCCGGGACAATCCTACGAGCAGTACGTC. Translated: CASSPLPGQSYEQYV.

There are many counts of this clonotype. V gene TRBV29-1 combines with J gene TRBJ2-7, with unresolved D. CDR3 size: 12 residues. CDR1 and CDR2 (germline): SQVTM, ANQGSEA. V was shortened by 2 bases and J by 7 bases, with 12 bases between the two germline ends. The CDR3 reads CSVEKIEGEQYF. The CDR3 DNA sequence: TGCAGCGTTGAAAAAATTGAAGGGGAGCAGTACTTC.

In this sample, this clonotype turned up many times. J is TRBJ1-2 and V is TRBV9, with 11 bases identical to TRBD1. In germline, CDR1 is SGDLS, CDR2 YYNGEE. The CDR3 sequence is 15 residues long. The V gene end was trimmed by 2 bases and the J gene end by 2 bases; junction bases not matched to a gene: 2. CDR3 nucleotide sequence: TGTGCCAGCAGCGTCGGACAGGGGGCGAACTATGGCTACACCTTC. It specifies CASSVGQGANYGYTF.

This clonotype was detected only a few times. The chain recombines TRBV6-1 with TRBJ1-6; D gene unclear. The CDR3 runs 13 residues. V was pared by 8 bases and J by 8 bases, with 13 bases between. Germline V gives CDR1 MNHNS, CDR2 SASEGT. Written as DNA, the CDR3 is TGTGCCAGCTCCAGATCCTCGGATTCACCCCTCCACTTT. Translated: CASSRSSDSPLHF.